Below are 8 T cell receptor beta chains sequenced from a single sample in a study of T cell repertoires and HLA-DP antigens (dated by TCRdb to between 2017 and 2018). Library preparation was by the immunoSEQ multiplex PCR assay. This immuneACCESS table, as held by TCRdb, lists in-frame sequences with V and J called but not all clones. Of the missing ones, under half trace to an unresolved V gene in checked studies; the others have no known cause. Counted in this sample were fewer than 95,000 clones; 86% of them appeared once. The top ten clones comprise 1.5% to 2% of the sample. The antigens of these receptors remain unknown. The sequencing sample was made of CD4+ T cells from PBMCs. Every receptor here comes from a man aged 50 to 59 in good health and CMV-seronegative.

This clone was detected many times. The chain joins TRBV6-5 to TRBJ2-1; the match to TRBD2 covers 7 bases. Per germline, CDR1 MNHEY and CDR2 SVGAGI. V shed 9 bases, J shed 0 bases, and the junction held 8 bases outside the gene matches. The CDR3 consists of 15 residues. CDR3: CASSGVAGSYNEQFF. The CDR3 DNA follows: TGTGCCAGTTCCGGCGTAGCGGGCTCCTACAATGAGCAGTTCTTC.

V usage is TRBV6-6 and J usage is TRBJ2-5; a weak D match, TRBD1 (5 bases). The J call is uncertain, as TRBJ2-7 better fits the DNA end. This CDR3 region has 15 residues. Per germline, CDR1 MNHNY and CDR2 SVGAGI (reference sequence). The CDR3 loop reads CASSYWSLDSYEQYF. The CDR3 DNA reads TGTGCCAGCAGTTACTGGTCGCTAGACAGCTACGAGCAGTACTTC.

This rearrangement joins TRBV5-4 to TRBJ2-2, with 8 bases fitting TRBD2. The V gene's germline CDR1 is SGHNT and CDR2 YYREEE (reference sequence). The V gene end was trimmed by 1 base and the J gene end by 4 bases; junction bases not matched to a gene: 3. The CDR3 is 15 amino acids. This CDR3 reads CASSLLTSGTGELFF. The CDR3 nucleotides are TGTGCCAGCAGCTTGCTCACTAGCGGCACCGGGGAGCTGTTTTTT.

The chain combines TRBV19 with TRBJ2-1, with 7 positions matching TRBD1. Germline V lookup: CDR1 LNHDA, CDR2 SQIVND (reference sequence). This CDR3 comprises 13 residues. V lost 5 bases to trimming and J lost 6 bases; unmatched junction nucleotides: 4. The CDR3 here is CASSVGTANEQFF. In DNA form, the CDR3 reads TGTGCCAGTAGTGTAGGGACAGCCAATGAGCAGTTCTTC.

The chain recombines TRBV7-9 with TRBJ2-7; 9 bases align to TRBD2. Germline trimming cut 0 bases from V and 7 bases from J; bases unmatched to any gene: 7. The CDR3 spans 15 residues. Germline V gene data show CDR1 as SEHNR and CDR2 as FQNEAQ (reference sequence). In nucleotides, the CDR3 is TGTGCCAGCAGCTTAGCGCCGCGGGGGGGATTTGAGCAGTACTTC. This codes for CASSLAPRGGFEQYF.

In nucleotides, the CDR3 is TGTGCCAGCTCAATCACAGAGACTGGAAACACCATATATTTT. Encoded protein: CASSITETGNTIYF. The chain links TRBV18 to TRBJ1-3; D unclear. V lost 5 bases, J lost 2 bases, and 10 bases lay in between. This CDR3 comprises 14 residues. Germline V gene data show CDR1 as KGHSH and CDR2 as LQKENI. The full variable domain, with the rest looked up from reference TRBV18 and TRBJ1-3, is NAGVMQNPRHLVRRRGQEARLRCSPMKGHSHVYWYRQLPEEGLKFMVYLQKENIIDESGMPKERFSAEFPKEGPSILRIQQVVRGDSAAYFCASSITETGNTIYFGEGSWLTVV.

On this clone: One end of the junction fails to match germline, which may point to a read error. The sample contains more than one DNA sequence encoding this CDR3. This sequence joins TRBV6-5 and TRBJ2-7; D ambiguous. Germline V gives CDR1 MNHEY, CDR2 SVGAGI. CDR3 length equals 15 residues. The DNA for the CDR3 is TGTGCCAGCAGTTACCAGCGCCAGAGCTCCTACGAGCAGTACTTT. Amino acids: CASSYQRQSSYEQYF.

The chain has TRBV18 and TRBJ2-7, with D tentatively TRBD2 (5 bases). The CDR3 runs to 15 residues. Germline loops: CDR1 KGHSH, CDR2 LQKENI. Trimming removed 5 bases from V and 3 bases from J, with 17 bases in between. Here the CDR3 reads CASSTNAGNNYEQYF. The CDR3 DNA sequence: TGTGCCAGCTCAACCAACGCCGGGAACAACTACGAGCAGTACTTC.